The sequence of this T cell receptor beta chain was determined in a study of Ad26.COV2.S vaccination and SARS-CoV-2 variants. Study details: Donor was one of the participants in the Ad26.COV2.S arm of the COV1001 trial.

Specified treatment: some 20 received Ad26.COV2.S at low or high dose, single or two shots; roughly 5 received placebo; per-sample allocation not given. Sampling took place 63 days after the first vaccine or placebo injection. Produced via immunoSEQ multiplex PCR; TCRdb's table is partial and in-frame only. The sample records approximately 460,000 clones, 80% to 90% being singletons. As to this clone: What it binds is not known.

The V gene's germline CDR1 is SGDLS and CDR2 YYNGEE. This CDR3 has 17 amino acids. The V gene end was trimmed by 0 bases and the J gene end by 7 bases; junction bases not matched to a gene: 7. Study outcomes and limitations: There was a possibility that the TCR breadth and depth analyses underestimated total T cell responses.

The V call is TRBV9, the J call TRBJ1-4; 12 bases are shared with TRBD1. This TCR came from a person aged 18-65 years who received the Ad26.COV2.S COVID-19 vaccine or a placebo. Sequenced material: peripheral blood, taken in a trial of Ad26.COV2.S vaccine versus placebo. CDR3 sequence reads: CASSVGGTGGFGEKLFF. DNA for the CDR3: TGTGCCAGCAGCGTAGGAGGGACAGGGGGCTTCGGTGAAAAACTGTTTTTT.